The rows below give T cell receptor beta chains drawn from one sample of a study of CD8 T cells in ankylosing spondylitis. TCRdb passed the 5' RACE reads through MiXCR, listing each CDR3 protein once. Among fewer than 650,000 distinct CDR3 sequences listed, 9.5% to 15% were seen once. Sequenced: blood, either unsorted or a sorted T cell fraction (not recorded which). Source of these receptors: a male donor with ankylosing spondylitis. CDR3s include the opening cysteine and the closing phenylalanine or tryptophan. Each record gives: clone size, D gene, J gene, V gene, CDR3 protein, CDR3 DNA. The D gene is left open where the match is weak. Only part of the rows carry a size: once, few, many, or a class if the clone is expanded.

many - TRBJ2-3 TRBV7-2 CASSLDPDTQYF TGTGCCAGCAGCTTAGATCCCGATACGCAGTATTTT
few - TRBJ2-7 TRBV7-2 CASSFKGEGSYEQYF TGTGCCAGCAGCTTTAAGGGAGAGGGCTCCTACGAGCAGTACTTC
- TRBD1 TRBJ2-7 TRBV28 CASSPPGTGNYEQYF TGTGCCAGCAGTCCCCCCGGGACAGGGAACTACGAGCAGTACTTC
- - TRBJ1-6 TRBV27 CASSLTFRNNSPLHF TGTGCCAGCAGTTTAACTTTTAGGAATAATTCACCCCTCCACTTT
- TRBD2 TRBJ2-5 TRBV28 CASSTGTSGVQETQYF TGTGCCAGCAGTACCGGGACTAGCGGCGTACAAGAGACCCAGTACTTC
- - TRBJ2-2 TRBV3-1 CASSRALGAANTGELFF TGTGCCAGCAGCCGGGCTTTGGGGGCAGCGAACACCGGGGAGCTGTTTTTT
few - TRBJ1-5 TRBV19 CASSMSLNSNQPQHF TGTGCCAGTAGTATGTCCCTAAATAGCAATCAGCCCCAGCATTTT
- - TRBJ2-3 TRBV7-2 CASSLPITSFTDTQYF TGTGCCAGCAGCTTACCCATAACTTCCTTCACAGATACGCAGTATTTT
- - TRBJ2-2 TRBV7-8 CASSLESGDPTGELFF TGTGCCAGCAGCTTAGAGTCGGGGGACCCCACCGGGGAGCTGTTTTTT
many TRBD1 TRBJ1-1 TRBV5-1 CASSTPGLGGTLNTEAFF TGCGCCAGCAGCACGCCAGGTTTAGGGGGCACTCTGAACACTGAAGCTTTCTTT
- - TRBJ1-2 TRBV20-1 CSAMLDPDRALGYTF TGCAGTGCTATGTTGGACCCTGACCGGGCGCTTGGCTACACCTTC
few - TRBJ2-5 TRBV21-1 CASSKAVPETQYF TGTGCCAGCAGCAAAGCAGTTCCAGAGACCCAGTACTTC
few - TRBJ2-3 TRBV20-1 CSALPGETPTDTQYF TGCAGTGCCCTTCCGGGGGAGACTCCCACAGATACGCAGTATTTT
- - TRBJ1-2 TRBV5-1 CASSSDTQGGYGYTF TGCGCCAGCAGCTCAGATACTCAGGGTGGCTATGGCTACACCTTC
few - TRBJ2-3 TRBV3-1 CASSRRGRAGFESTDTQYF TGTGCCAGCAGCCGGAGAGGCCGGGCAGGATTTGAATCCACAGATACGCAGTATTTT
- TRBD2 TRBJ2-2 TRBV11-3 CASSSGQGGAGELFF TGTGCCAGCAGCTCGGGGCAGGGAGGGGCCGGGGAGCTGTTTTTT
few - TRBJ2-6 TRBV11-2 CASSRTEWANVLTF TGTGCCAGCAGCCGGACGGAATGGGCCAACGTCCTGACTTTC
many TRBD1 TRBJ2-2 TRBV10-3 CAISVAGTGSPGELFF TGTGCCATCTCAGTCGCCGGGACAGGGTCACCCGGGGAGCTGTTTTTT
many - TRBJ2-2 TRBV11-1 CASSPGVTGELFF TGTGCCAGCAGCCCCGGGGTCACCGGGGAGCTGTTTTTT
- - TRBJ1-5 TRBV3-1 CASSQEGYVNQPQHF TGTGCCAGCAGCCAAGAGGGGTACGTCAATCAGCCCCAGCATTTT
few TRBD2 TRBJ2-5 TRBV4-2 CASSLAGEGEETQYF TGTGCCAGCAGCCTAGCGGGAGAGGGGGAAGAGACCCAGTACTTC
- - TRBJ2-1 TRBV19 CASSIQVNVNEQFF TGTGCCAGTAGTATTCAGGTGAATGTTAATGAGCAGTTCTTC
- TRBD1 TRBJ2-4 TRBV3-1 CASSPDRAHIQYF TGTGCCAGCAGCCCCGACAGGGCACACATTCAGTACTTC
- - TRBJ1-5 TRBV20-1 CSARYGQGGQPQHF TGCAGTGCCCGTTATGGGCAGGGCGGTCAGCCCCAGCATTTT
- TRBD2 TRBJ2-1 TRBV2 CASSEAPGTSGTGSYNEQFF TGTGCCAGCAGTGAAGCGCCCGGGACTAGCGGGACGGGCTCCTACAATGAGCAGTTCTTC
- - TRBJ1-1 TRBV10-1 CASSEDRAGNTEAFF TGCGCCAGCAGTGAGGATAGGGCCGGGAACACTGAAGCTTTCTTT
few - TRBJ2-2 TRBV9 CASSAGAISNTGELFF TGTGCCAGCAGCGCGGGGGCTATCTCGAACACCGGGGAGCTGTTTTTT
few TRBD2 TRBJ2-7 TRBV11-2 CASSSSGGNEQYF TGTGCCAGCAGCTCCAGCGGGGGGAACGAGCAGTACTTC
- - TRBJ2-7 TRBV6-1 CASGGGVSRRWAYEQYF TGTGCCAGCGGGGGGGGCGTCAGCCGTCGTTGGGCCTACGAGCAGTACTTC
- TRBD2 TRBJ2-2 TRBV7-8 CASSSLAGPNTGELFF TGTGCCAGCAGCTCCCTAGCGGGACCTAACACCGGGGAGCTGTTTTTT
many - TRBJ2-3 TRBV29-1 CSVATEFLADTQYF TGCAGCGTTGCGACAGAATTCTTGGCAGATACGCAGTATTTT
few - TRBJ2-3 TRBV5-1 CASSDDSTDTQYF TGCGCCAGCAGCGACGATAGCACAGATACGCAGTATTTT
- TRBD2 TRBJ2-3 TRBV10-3 CAISSGRASSTDTQYF TGTGCCATCAGTAGCGGGAGGGCCAGTTCCACAGATACGCAGTATTTT
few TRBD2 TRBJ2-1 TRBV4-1 CASSQDLGLAASSYNEQFF TGCGCCAGCAGCCAAGATCTTGGACTAGCGGCGAGCTCCTACAATGAGCAGTTCTTC
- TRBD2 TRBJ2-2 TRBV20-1 CGGSLNTGELFF TGCGGCGGGAGCCTAAACACCGGGGAGCTGTTTTTT
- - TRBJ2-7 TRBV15 CATGRLLYDEQYF TGTGCCACCGGCCGCCTTTTGTATGACGAGCAGTACTTC
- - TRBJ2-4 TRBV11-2 CASSSRLAKNIQYF TGTGCCAGCAGCTCCCGCCTAGCCAAAAACATTCAGTACTTC
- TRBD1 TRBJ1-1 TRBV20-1 CSARVFGQGATEAFF TGCAGTGCTAGAGTATTTGGGCAGGGGGCCACTGAAGCTTTCTTT
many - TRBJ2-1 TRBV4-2 CASSPLLDVGTDDEQFF TGTGCCAGCAGCCCCCTTTTGGATGTGGGCACGGACGATGAGCAGTTCTTC
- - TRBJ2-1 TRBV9 CASSVGVGNEQFF TGTGCCAGCAGCGTAGGGGTAGGGAATGAGCAGTTCTTC
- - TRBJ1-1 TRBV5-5 CASSHGTWDTEAFF TGTGCCAGCAGCCACGGGACCTGGGATACTGAAGCTTTCTTT
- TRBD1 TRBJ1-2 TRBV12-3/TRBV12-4 CASSLGDRTGNYGYTF TGTGCCAGCAGTTTAGGTGACAGGACAGGGAACTATGGCTACACCTTC
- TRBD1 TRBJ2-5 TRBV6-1 CASSKDRDTSETQYF TGTGCCAGCAGTAAGGACAGGGATACCTCAGAGACCCAGTACTTC
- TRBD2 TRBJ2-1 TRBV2 CASSGTRVYNEQFF TGTGCCAGCAGCGGGACTAGAGTTTACAATGAGCAGTTCTTC
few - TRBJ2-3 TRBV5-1 CASSGGDGSRTDTQYF TGCGCCAGCAGCGGTGGGGACGGAAGTCGCACAGATACGCAGTATTTT
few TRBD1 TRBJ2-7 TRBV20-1 CSPKGASAYEQYF TGCAGCCCGAAGGGGGCATCGGCCTACGAGCAGTACTTC
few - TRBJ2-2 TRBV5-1 CASSLETPREWNTGELFF TGCGCCAGCAGCTTGGAGACTCCACGGGAGTGGAACACCGGGGAGCTGTTTTTT
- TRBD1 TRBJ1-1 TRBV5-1 CASSVQGFEAFF TGCGCCAGCAGCGTACAGGGGTTTGAAGCTTTCTTT
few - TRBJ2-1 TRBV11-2 CASSLEGVPLPQFF TGTGCCAGCAGCTTAGAAGGGGTCCCACTACCTCAGTTCTTC
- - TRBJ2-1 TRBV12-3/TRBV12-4 CASSFQGGQGEQFF TGTGCCAGCAGTTTCCAGGGGGGGCAAGGTGAGCAGTTCTTC
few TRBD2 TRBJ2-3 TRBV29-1 CSVGGLAGGNTDTQYF TGCAGCGTTGGAGGACTAGCGGGAGGTAACACAGATACGCAGTATTTT
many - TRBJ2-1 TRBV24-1 CATSAKRGSSYNEQFF TGTGCCACCAGTGCCAAAAGGGGTAGCTCCTACAATGAGCAGTTCTTC
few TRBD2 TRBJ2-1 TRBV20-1 CSARSPLAGGYNEQFF TGCAGTGCTAGATCTCCGCTAGCGGGAGGATACAATGAGCAGTTCTTC
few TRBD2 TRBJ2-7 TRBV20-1 CSARDGRGKLASYEQYF TGCAGTGCTAGAGATGGTCGAGGTAAACTAGCGTCCTACGAGCAGTACTTC